This T cell receptor (beta chain) was profiled in a study of T cells after yellow fever vaccination. Study observations and caveats: A minor fraction of clonotypes spanned both CD4 and CD8 compartments.

About this clonotype: Its antigen is undetermined.

From the 5' RACE reads, TCRdb called clonotypes with MiXCR, one entry per CDR3 protein. The data contain a few hundred thousand distinct CDR3 sequences, about 5% of them singletons. The CDR3 runs to 14 residues. Between the trimmed V and J ends, which lost 3 bases and 5 bases, there was a span of 11 bases. CDR1 is DFQATT, CDR2 SNEGSKA, per germline (reference sequence). The receptor was isolated from a man aged 18 to 35 who received the YFV17D yellow fever vaccine. The material sequenced was CD4+ T cells sorted from PBMCs, taken on the day of the yellow fever booster vaccination. The rearrangement uses TRBV20-1 and TRBJ1-6; D perhaps matches TRBD1 (6 bases). In nucleotides, the CDR3 is TGCAGTGCTAGGGACAGCACCAATAATTCACCCCTCCACTTT. Translation gives CSARDSTNNSPLHF.